Listed below are T cell receptor beta chains from one sample, sequenced in a study of blood T cell repertoires in COVID-19. Method: immunoSEQ multiplex PCR; TCRdb's copy keeps in-frame clones and lacks some. The data contain about 190,000 clones, around 86% of them seen just once; the ten biggest clones take up about 7%. Sequenced: peripheral blood. The receptors here all came from a man between 40 and 49 years old with acute or convalescent COVID-19. The CDR3 runs from the conserved cysteine through the conserved F or W. Fields, in order: CDR3 DNA, CDR3 protein, D gene, clone size, J gene, V gene. D genes are given only for firm matches. Where a row states a size, it is once, few, many or the class of an expanded clone; other rows omit it.

CDR3nt: TGCGCCAGCAGCCAAGTTGAGGGACAGGGATATGAAGCTTTCTTT; CDR3aa: CASSQVEGQGYEAFF; d_gene: TRBD1; abundance: few; j_gene: TRBJ1-1; v_gene: TRBV4-1
CDR3nt: TGTGCCAGCAGCTCCAATGGGGGACTGTCGACAGATACGCAGTATTTT; CDR3aa: CASSSNGGLSTDTQYF; d_gene: -; abundance: -; j_gene: TRBJ2-3; v_gene: TRBV7-2
CDR3nt: TGCAGTGCTAGTCCCCAGGACAGTATGTTCACAGATACGCAGTATTTT; CDR3aa: CSASPQDSMFTDTQYF; d_gene: -; abundance: -; j_gene: TRBJ2-3; v_gene: TRBV20-1
CDR3nt: TGTGCCAGCAGCCGGACAGGCATAGGCACAGATACGCAGTATTTT; CDR3aa: CASSRTGIGTDTQYF; d_gene: TRBD1; abundance: -; j_gene: TRBJ2-3; v_gene: TRBV2
CDR3nt: TGCGCCAGCAGCTTGCAAGCGACGAACACCGGGGAGCTGTTTTTT; CDR3aa: CASSLQATNTGELFF; d_gene: -; abundance: -; j_gene: TRBJ2-2; v_gene: TRBV5-1
CDR3nt: TGCGCCAGCAGCTTGGATCGCGGGGGGGCCTCAGATACGCAGTATTTT; CDR3aa: CASSLDRGGASDTQYF; d_gene: TRBD2; abundance: -; j_gene: TRBJ2-3; v_gene: TRBV5-1
CDR3nt: TGTGCCAGCAGTGGTGGGCAGGGACTAGCGGTGTCGGCCCAGTACTTC; CDR3aa: CASSGGQGLAVSAQYF; d_gene: TRBD2; abundance: -; j_gene: TRBJ2-5; v_gene: TRBV2
CDR3nt: TGTGCCAGCAGTGGGCACGGGGGGGGCGCCAAAAACATTCAGTACTTC; CDR3aa: CASSGHGGGAKNIQYF; d_gene: TRBD2; abundance: -; j_gene: TRBJ2-4; v_gene: TRBV27
CDR3nt: TGTGCCAGCAGTTACCAAGGGGATCGCGGCACAGATACGCAGTATTTT; CDR3aa: CASSYQGDRGTDTQYF; d_gene: -; abundance: -; j_gene: TRBJ2-3; v_gene: TRBV6-2/TRBV6-3
CDR3nt: TGTGCCAGCAGCGAGAAGTGGCAAGAGACCCAGTACTTC; CDR3aa: CASSEKWQETQYF; d_gene: -; abundance: -; j_gene: TRBJ2-5; v_gene: TRBV5-4
CDR3nt: TGTGCCAGCAGGCCCCTGGCAGGAGGAAATGGCTACACCTTC; CDR3aa: CASRPLAGGNGYTF; d_gene: -; abundance: -; j_gene: TRBJ1-2; v_gene: TRBV6-5
CDR3nt: TGCGCCAGCAGCTTACTGACAGGGCTTCTGAACACTGAAGCTTTCTTT; CDR3aa: CASSLLTGLLNTEAFF; d_gene: TRBD1; abundance: few; j_gene: TRBJ1-1; v_gene: TRBV5-1
CDR3nt: TGTGCCAGCAGCCGGGGAGAGCTCGGGGTGTTAGGAACAGATACGCAGTATTTT; CDR3aa: CASSRGELGVLGTDTQYF; d_gene: -; abundance: -; j_gene: TRBJ2-3; v_gene: TRBV5-8
CDR3nt: TGTGCCAGCAGCACCGACAGGGACCCACCCCTCCACTTT; CDR3aa: CASSTDRDPPLHF; d_gene: TRBD1; abundance: -; j_gene: TRBJ1-6; v_gene: TRBV5-8
CDR3nt: TGTGCCAGCAGCTTAAGGAGCCAGATAGCGGGGCCACACAATGAGCAGTTCTTC; CDR3aa: CASSLRSQIAGPHNEQFF; d_gene: TRBD2; abundance: once; j_gene: TRBJ2-1; v_gene: TRBV11-3
CDR3nt: TGTGCCAGCAGCTCCCGGGAGCTAGGAACTGAAGCTTTCTTT; CDR3aa: CASSSRELGTEAFF; d_gene: -; abundance: -; j_gene: TRBJ1-1; v_gene: TRBV7-9
CDR3nt: TGTGCCAGCAGCTTAGACGGGGGCTCCTACAATGAGCAGTTCTTC; CDR3aa: CASSLDGGSYNEQFF; d_gene: -; abundance: -; j_gene: TRBJ2-1; v_gene: TRBV7-9
CDR3nt: TGTGCCAGCAGTGACGGGACAGGCTATTACGAGCAGTACTTC; CDR3aa: CASSDGTGYYEQYF; d_gene: TRBD1; abundance: few; j_gene: TRBJ2-7; v_gene: TRBV6-1
CDR3nt: TGTGCCAGCAGTTCCGGGAATGAGCAGTTCTTC; CDR3aa: CASSSGNEQFF; d_gene: -; abundance: -; j_gene: TRBJ2-1; v_gene: TRBV27
CDR3nt: TGTGCCAGTAGTTCAGAATTTAATGAAAAACTGTTTTTT; CDR3aa: CASSSEFNEKLFF; d_gene: -; abundance: -; j_gene: TRBJ1-4; v_gene: TRBV19
CDR3nt: TGTGCCAGCAGCCCCCCCGGGACAGGGCCATACGAGCAGTACTTC; CDR3aa: CASSPPGTGPYEQYF; d_gene: TRBD1; abundance: -; j_gene: TRBJ2-7; v_gene: TRBV5-5
CDR3nt: TGTGCCAGCAGCTTCTCCAGGGGATTTGGTACGCAGTATTTT; CDR3aa: CASSFSRGFGTQYF; d_gene: -; abundance: -; j_gene: TRBJ2-3; v_gene: TRBV7-9
CDR3nt: TGTGCCAGCAGCGCCGGACAGGGTTCTTACACTGAAGCTTTCTTT; CDR3aa: CASSAGQGSYTEAFF; d_gene: TRBD1; abundance: -; j_gene: TRBJ1-1; v_gene: TRBV9
CDR3nt: TGTGCCAGCAGCCAAAGCAGGGGAAATCAGCCCCAGCATTTT; CDR3aa: CASSQSRGNQPQHF; d_gene: -; abundance: -; j_gene: TRBJ1-5; v_gene: TRBV3-1/TRBV3-2
CDR3nt: TGTGCCAGCAGGACAACCCGGGACACTTCTAATTCACCCCTCCACTTT; CDR3aa: CASRTTRDTSNSPLHF; d_gene: -; abundance: once; j_gene: TRBJ1-6; v_gene: TRBV28
CDR3nt: TGTGCCAGCAGTGAAGCGATCGGGTATCTCCAGCATTTT; CDR3aa: CASSEAIGYLQHF; d_gene: -; abundance: -; j_gene: TRBJ1-5; v_gene: TRBV6-1
CDR3nt: TGTGCCAGCAGCTTAGGGGACAGGAGGTTGGGTGAAGCTTTCTTT; CDR3aa: CASSLGDRRLGEAFF; d_gene: TRBD1; abundance: -; j_gene: TRBJ1-1; v_gene: TRBV7-9
CDR3nt: TGCGCCAGCAGCTTGCGTCTCGGCACCGGGGAGCTGTTTTTT; CDR3aa: CASSLRLGTGELFF; d_gene: -; abundance: -; j_gene: TRBJ2-2; v_gene: TRBV5-1
CDR3nt: TGCGCCAGCAGTGATCCGACTTCCTACGAGCAGTACTTC; CDR3aa: CASSDPTSYEQYF; d_gene: -; abundance: -; j_gene: TRBJ2-7; v_gene: TRBV10-1
CDR3nt: TGTGCCAGCAGCACGGGTAGGGGGCCCCGAGGGGAGACCCAGTACTTC; CDR3aa: CASSTGRGPRGETQYF; d_gene: TRBD1; abundance: -; j_gene: TRBJ2-5; v_gene: TRBV7-2
CDR3nt: TGTGCCATCAGCCTACTAGCGGGGGCGGGGGATACGCAGTATTTT; CDR3aa: CAISLLAGAGDTQYF; d_gene: TRBD2; abundance: -; j_gene: TRBJ2-3; v_gene: TRBV10-3
CDR3nt: TGCGCCAGCAGCCCGGGACAGGGCTCGAACACTGAAGCTTTCTTT; CDR3aa: CASSPGQGSNTEAFF; d_gene: TRBD1; abundance: -; j_gene: TRBJ1-1; v_gene: TRBV5-1
CDR3nt: TGTGCCAGCAGTGTATTAGCGGGGGGATTGGGGTACGAGCAGTACTTC; CDR3aa: CASSVLAGGLGYEQYF; d_gene: TRBD2; abundance: -; j_gene: TRBJ2-7; v_gene: TRBV2
CDR3nt: TGTGCCAGCAGCCAAGATGAGGATCCCACAGATACGCAGTATTTT; CDR3aa: CASSQDEDPTDTQYF; d_gene: -; abundance: -; j_gene: TRBJ2-3; v_gene: TRBV4-2
CDR3nt: TGTGCCAGCAGATCCGGGACAGGGGGCGATCAGCCCCAGCATTTT; CDR3aa: CASRSGTGGDQPQHF; d_gene: TRBD1; abundance: -; j_gene: TRBJ1-5; v_gene: TRBV2
CDR3nt: TGTGCCAGCAGCGTCCGGGACATCACAGATACGCAGTATTTT; CDR3aa: CASSVRDITDTQYF; d_gene: -; abundance: -; j_gene: TRBJ2-3; v_gene: TRBV9
CDR3nt: TGTGCCACCACCCCGGGACAGGGGTACTACGAGCAGTACTTC; CDR3aa: CATTPGQGYYEQYF; d_gene: TRBD1; abundance: -; j_gene: TRBJ2-7; v_gene: TRBV15
CDR3nt: TGTGCCAGCAGCCCCAGAGGACTAGCGGGGAAAGAGACCCAGTACTTC; CDR3aa: CASSPRGLAGKETQYF; d_gene: TRBD2; abundance: -; j_gene: TRBJ2-5; v_gene: TRBV7-9
CDR3nt: TGTGCCAGCAGTTTGTCCGACAGGGGGGACCCCATGTACTTC; CDR3aa: CASSLSDRGDPMYF; d_gene: TRBD1; abundance: -; j_gene: TRBJ2-7; v_gene: TRBV6-5
CDR3nt: TGTGCCAGCAGTTCGGGACAGGGGGCGCCCCACGAGCAGTACTTC; CDR3aa: CASSSGQGAPHEQYF; d_gene: TRBD1; abundance: -; j_gene: TRBJ2-7; v_gene: TRBV6-6
CDR3nt: TGCGCCAGCAGTGAGGGGGCCGGGACTTTCTACGAGCAGTACTTC; CDR3aa: CASSEGAGTFYEQYF; d_gene: -; abundance: -; j_gene: TRBJ2-7; v_gene: TRBV10-2
CDR3nt: TGTGCCAGTAGAGCCACAGGGATCCGCAATCAGCCCCAGCATTTT; CDR3aa: CASRATGIRNQPQHF; d_gene: -; abundance: -; j_gene: TRBJ1-5; v_gene: TRBV19
CDR3nt: TGTGCCACCGGAGTGACAGGGGACGGCACCGGGGAGCTGTTTTTT; CDR3aa: CATGVTGDGTGELFF; d_gene: TRBD1; abundance: -; j_gene: TRBJ2-2; v_gene: TRBV24-1
CDR3nt: TGTGCCAGCAGTCCGAACGGGCAGTTCTTC; CDR3aa: CASSPNGQFF; d_gene: -; abundance: -; j_gene: TRBJ2-1; v_gene: TRBV27
CDR3nt: TGTGCCAGCAGCTCCGGGACAGGGGTCACGCGAGAGACCCAGTACTTC; CDR3aa: CASSSGTGVTRETQYF; d_gene: TRBD1; abundance: -; j_gene: TRBJ2-5; v_gene: TRBV7-2
CDR3nt: TGCGCCAGCAGCCCCGGACTAGCGGGGTTGTACGAGCAGTACTTC; CDR3aa: CASSPGLAGLYEQYF; d_gene: TRBD2; abundance: -; j_gene: TRBJ2-7; v_gene: TRBV4-3
CDR3nt: TGCGCCAGCAGCCAAGATTTACAGGGGGGCTATGGCTACACCTTC; CDR3aa: CASSQDLQGGYGYTF; d_gene: TRBD1; abundance: -; j_gene: TRBJ1-2; v_gene: TRBV4-3
CDR3nt: TGTGCCACCAGTGATTTCGGGGTTACGCAGTACTTC; CDR3aa: CATSDFGVTQYF; d_gene: -; abundance: -; j_gene: TRBJ2-7; v_gene: TRBV24-1
CDR3nt: TGTGCCAGCAGCGCCGGGACCAGGGGAGAGACCCAGTACTTC; CDR3aa: CASSAGTRGETQYF; d_gene: -; abundance: -; j_gene: TRBJ2-5; v_gene: TRBV11-3
CDR3nt: TGTGCCAGCAGCTTCTCTATGGGGGGGTCCCAAGAGACCCAGTACTTC; CDR3aa: CASSFSMGGSQETQYF; d_gene: TRBD2; abundance: -; j_gene: TRBJ2-5; v_gene: TRBV11-2
CDR3nt: TGTGCCAGCAGTTACTCGATGGGACAGGGTGATAGCAATCAGCCCCAGCATTTT; CDR3aa: CASSYSMGQGDSNQPQHF; d_gene: TRBD1; abundance: -; j_gene: TRBJ1-5; v_gene: TRBV6-2/TRBV6-3
CDR3nt: TGTGCTAGTGCTGGGGGGAACAATTCCGGGGAGCTGTTTTTT; CDR3aa: CASAGGNNSGELFF; d_gene: -; abundance: -; j_gene: TRBJ2-2; v_gene: TRBV12-5
CDR3nt: TGTGCCAGTATGCTGGGATTACAGGGAAACAATGAGCAGTTCTTC; CDR3aa: CASMLGLQGNNEQFF; d_gene: -; abundance: -; j_gene: TRBJ2-1; v_gene: TRBV19
CDR3nt: TGTGCCAGCAGCTTAGGGCGGGGGCTTAACTATGGCTACACCTTC; CDR3aa: CASSLGRGLNYGYTF; d_gene: -; abundance: once; j_gene: TRBJ1-2; v_gene: TRBV7-9